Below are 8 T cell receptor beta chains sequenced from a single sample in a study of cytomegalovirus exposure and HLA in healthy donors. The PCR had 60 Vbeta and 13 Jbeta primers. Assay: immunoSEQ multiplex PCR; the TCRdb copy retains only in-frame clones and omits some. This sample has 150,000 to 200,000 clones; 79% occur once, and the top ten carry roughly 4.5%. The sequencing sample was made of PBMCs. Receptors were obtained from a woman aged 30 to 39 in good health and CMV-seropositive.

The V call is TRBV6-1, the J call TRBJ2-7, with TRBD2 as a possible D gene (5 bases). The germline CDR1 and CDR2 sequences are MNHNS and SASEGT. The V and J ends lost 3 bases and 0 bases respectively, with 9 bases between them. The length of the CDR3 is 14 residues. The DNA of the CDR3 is TGTGCCAGCAGTGACGGGGTCTACTCCTACGAGCAGTACTTC. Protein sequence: CASSDGVYSYEQYF.

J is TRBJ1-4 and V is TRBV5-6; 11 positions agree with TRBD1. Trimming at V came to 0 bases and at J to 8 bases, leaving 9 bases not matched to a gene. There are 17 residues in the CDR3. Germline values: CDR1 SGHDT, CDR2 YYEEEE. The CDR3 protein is CASSLAGTGGWEEKLFF. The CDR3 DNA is TGTGCCAGCAGCTTGGCCGGGACAGGGGGTTGGGAGGAAAAACTGTTTTTT.

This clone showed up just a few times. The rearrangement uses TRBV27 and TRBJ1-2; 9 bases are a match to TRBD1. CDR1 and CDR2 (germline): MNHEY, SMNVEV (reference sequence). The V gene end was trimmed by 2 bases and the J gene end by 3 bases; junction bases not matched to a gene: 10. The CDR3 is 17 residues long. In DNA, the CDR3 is TGTGCCAGCAGTTTAACCGGGACAGGGAGCTTTCACTATGGCTACACCTTC. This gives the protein CASSLTGTGSFHYGYTF.

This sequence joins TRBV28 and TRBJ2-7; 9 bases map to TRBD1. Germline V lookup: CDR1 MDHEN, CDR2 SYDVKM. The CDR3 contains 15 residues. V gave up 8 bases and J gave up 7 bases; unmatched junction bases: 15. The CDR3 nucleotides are TGTGCCAGCTACCCGAGAGGGACAGGGTGGATAGAGCAGTACTTC. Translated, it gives CASYPRGTGWIEQYF.

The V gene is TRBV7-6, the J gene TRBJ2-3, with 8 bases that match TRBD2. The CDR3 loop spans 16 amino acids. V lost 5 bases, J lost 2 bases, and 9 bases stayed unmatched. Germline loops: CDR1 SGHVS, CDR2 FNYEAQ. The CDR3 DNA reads TGTGCCAGCAGCCCCTATGGCGGGGGGCTCACAGATACGCAGTATTTT. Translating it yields CASSPYGGGLTDTQYF.

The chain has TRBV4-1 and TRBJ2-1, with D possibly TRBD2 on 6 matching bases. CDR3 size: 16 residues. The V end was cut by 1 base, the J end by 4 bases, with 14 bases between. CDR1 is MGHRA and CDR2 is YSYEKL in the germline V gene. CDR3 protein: CASSQVTSLAYNEQFF. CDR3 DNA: TGCGCCAGCAGCCAAGTGACTAGTCTGGCGTACAATGAGCAGTTCTTC.

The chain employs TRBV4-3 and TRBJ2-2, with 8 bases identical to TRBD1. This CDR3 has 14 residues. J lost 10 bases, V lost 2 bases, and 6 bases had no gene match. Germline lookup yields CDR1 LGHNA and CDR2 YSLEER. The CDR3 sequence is CASSQWQGAMELFF. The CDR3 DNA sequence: TGCGCCAGCAGCCAATGGCAGGGGGCGATGGAGCTGTTTTTT.

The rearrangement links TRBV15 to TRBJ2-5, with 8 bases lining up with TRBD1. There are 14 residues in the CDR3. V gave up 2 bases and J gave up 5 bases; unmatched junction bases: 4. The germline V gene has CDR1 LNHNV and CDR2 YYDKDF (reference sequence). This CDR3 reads CATSRQGAGETQYF. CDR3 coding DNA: TGTGCCACCAGCAGACAGGGGGCTGGGGAGACCCAGTACTTC. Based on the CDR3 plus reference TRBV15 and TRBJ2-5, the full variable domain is DAMVIQNPRYQVTQFGKPVTLSCSQTLNHNVMYWYQQKSSQAPKLLFHYYDKDFNNEADTPDNFQSRRPNTSFCFLDIRSPGLGDTAMYLCATSRQGAGETQYFGPGTRLLVL.